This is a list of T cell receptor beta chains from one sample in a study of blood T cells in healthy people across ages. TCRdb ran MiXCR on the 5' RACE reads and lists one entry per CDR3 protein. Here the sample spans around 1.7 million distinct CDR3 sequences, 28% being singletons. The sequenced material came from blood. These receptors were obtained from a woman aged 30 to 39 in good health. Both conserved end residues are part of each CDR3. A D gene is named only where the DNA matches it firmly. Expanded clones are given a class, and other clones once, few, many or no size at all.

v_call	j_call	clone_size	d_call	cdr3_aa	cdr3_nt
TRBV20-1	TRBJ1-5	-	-	CSATRDTNQPQHF	TGCAGTGCCACACGGGACACCAATCAGCCCCAGCATTTT
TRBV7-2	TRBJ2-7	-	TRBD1	CASSLSDRAAYEQYF	TGTGCCAGCAGCTTATCGGACAGGGCGGCCTACGAGCAGTACTTC
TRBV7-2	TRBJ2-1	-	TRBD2	CASSWAGEYNDQFF	TGTGCCAGCAGCTGGGCGGGGGAGTACAATGATCAGTTCTTC
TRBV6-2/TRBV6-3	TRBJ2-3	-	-	CASSYLTTQYF	TGTGCCAGCAGTTACTTAACGACGCAGTATTTT
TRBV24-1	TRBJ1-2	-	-	CATSVGPKDYTF	TGTGCCACCAGTGTGGGCCCGAAAGACTACACCTTC
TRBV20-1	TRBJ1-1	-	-	CSASLPGSTEAFF	TGCAGTGCTAGTCTTCCGGGATCTACTGAAGCTTTCTTT
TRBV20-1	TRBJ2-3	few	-	CSAATPGDTQYF	TGCAGTGCTGCCACCCCTGGAGATACGCAGTATTTT
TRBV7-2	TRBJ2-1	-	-	CGSSSRYNEQFF	TGTGGCAGCAGCTCCCGGTACAATGAGCAGTTCTTC
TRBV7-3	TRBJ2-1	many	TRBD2	CASSFTSGGHNEQFF	TGTGCCAGCAGCTTTACTAGCGGGGGACACAATGAGCAGTTCTTC
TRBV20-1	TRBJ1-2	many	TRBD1	CSARFRDSPNYGYTF	TGCAGTGCTAGGTTCCGGGACAGCCCTAACTATGGCTACACCTTC
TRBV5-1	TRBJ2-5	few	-	CASSPDLYKQYF	TGCGCCAGCAGCCCCGATCTCTACAAGCAGTACTTC
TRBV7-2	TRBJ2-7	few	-	CASSPGEEQYF	TGTGCCAGCAGTCCGGGGGAAGAGCAGTACTTC
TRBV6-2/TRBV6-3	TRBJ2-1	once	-	CGSRKSPIDTEQRGDEQFF	TGTGGCAGCAGAAAATCCCCTATTGATACTGAACAGAGGGGGGATGAGCAGTTCTTC
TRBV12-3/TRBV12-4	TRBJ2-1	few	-	CASSSRLEGEQFF	TGTGCCAGCAGTTCAAGACTAGAGGGTGAGCAGTTCTTC
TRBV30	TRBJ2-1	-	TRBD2	CAWTVVLAAEQFF	TGTGCCTGGACTGTGGTACTAGCGGCTGAGCAGTTCTTC
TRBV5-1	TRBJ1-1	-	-	CASSFDGGTEAFF	TGCGCCAGCAGCTTCGACGGAGGGACTGAAGCTTTCTTT
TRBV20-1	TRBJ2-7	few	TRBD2	CSATASGGYNEQYF	TGCAGTGCTACTGCTAGCGGGGGCTACAATGAGCAGTACTTC
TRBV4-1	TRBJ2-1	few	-	CASSQPPRGPYNEQFF	TGCGCCAGCAGCCAACCCCCGAGGGGCCCGTACAATGAGCAGTTCTTC
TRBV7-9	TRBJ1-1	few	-	CASSLKDVREAFF	TGTGCCAGCAGCCTAAAGGACGTGCGTGAAGCTTTCTTT
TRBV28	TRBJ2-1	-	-	CASSFPGPPEFF	TGTGCCAGCAGTTTCCCGGGGCCGCCGGAGTTCTTC